The 15 T cell receptor beta chains listed next were all sequenced from one sample in a study of PD-L1 blockade in urothelial cancer. The time point: peripheral blood 6 weeks after treatment start. Sequencing used immunoSEQ multiplex PCR; TCRdb keeps in-frame clones, though not all of them. The sample has fewer than 30,000 clones, 84% seen once. Here the sequenced sample was PBMCs, taken around atezolizumab (anti-PD-L1) treatment. The receptors shown here come from a man in his sixties or seventies with urothelial cancer.

In this sample, this clone turned up a few times. V and J are TRBV6-1 and TRBJ1-2; 8 nucleotides match TRBD1. Germline V gene sequence: CDR1 MNHNS, CDR2 SASEGT. CDR3 length equals 12 residues. J was trimmed by 14 bases and V by 9 bases; bases with no gene match: 14. CDR3 residues: CASIPGTGRGTF. The CDR3 nucleotides read TGTGCCAGTATTCCCGGGACAGGCCGCGGAACCTTC.

This clone was recorded a few times. The chain links TRBV5-1 to TRBJ1-5; 9 bases match TRBD1. The CDR3 length is 15 residues. Germline loops: CDR1 SGHRS, CDR2 YFSETQ. Trimming took 6 bases from V and 6 from J; bases not matched to a gene: 10. The CDR3 sequence: CASKPTGGGLQPQHF. As DNA, the CDR3 is TGCGCCAGCAAACCGACAGGGGGAGGCCTTCAGCCCCAGCATTTT.

The chain is built from TRBV7-3 and TRBJ1-2; 9 bases agree with TRBD1. With V trimmed by 4 bases and J by 7 bases, 7 bases remained unmatched. This CDR3 region has 14 residues. The germline gives CDR1 SGHTA, CDR2 FQGTGA. Here the CDR3 reads CASSSRDRAVGYTF. CDR3 nucleotide sequence: TGTGCCAGCAGCTCAAGGGACAGGGCGGTTGGCTACACCTTC.

The CDR3 sequence is CASSPSDREQETQYF. CDR3 nucleotides: TGTGCCAGCAGCCCTTCGGACAGGGAACAAGAGACCCAGTACTTC. The rearrangement links TRBV28 to TRBJ2-5; 8 bases match TRBD1. The CDR3 has 15 residues. The V segment lost 6 bases and the J segment 2 bases; nucleotides outside the gene matches: 8. The germline V gene has CDR1 MDHEN and CDR2 SYDVKM.

The chain is built from TRBV7-2 and TRBJ1-2; D is undetermined. Germline values: CDR1 SGHTA, CDR2 FQGNSA. The V and J ends lost 6 bases and 4 bases respectively, with 12 bases between them. The CDR3 runs to 13 residues. CDR3 bases: TGTGCCAGCAGTTCCACAGACATCTATGGCTACACCTTC. Amino acids: CASSSTDIYGYTF.

The V call is TRBV9, the J call TRBJ1-1; the match to TRBD1 covers 11 bases. The CDR3 sequence is 17 residues long. Germline CDR1 reads SGDLS; CDR2 reads YYNGEE. Trimming cost V 0 bases and J 4 bases; bases outside gene matches: 8. The CDR3 DNA follows: TGTGCCAGCAGCGTAGAAGGGGACAGGGGGAGATCCACTGAAGCTTTCTTT. This gives the protein CASSVEGDRGRSTEAFF.

This clone was detected only once. The V call is TRBV7-2, the J call TRBJ2-1, with D unclear. The CDR3 totals 14 residues. The V end lost 4 bases, the J end lost 0 bases, and 7 bases lay between the germline ends. Germline loops: CDR1 SGHTA, CDR2 FQGNSA. The CDR3 region is CASSSGSSYNEQFF. In DNA form, the CDR3 reads TGTGCCAGCAGCTCCGGTAGCTCCTACAATGAGCAGTTCTTC.

The genes are TRBV7-9 and TRBJ2-7, with 11 bases that match TRBD2. V was clipped by 5 bases and J by 4 bases; unmatched bases: 4. Per germline, CDR1 SEHNR and CDR2 FQNEAQ (reference sequence). This CDR3 spans 14 amino acids. In nucleotides, the CDR3 is TGTGCCAGCAGCCCTAGCGGGAGGATGTACGAGCAGTACTTC. Translation gives CASSPSGRMYEQYF.

This rearrangement joins TRBV9 to TRBJ1-1, with D possibly TRBD1 on 5 matching bases. This CDR3 contains 18 residues. Trimming left V 0 bases short and J 3 bases short, with 21 bases between. CDR1 is SGDLS and CDR2 is YYNGEE in the germline V gene. The CDR3 sequence is CASSVGPPAGEEDTEAFF. The CDR3 DNA reads as TGTGCCAGCAGCGTAGGTCCCCCAGCGGGGGAGGAGGACACTGAAGCTTTCTTT.

The chain links TRBV10-2 to TRBJ2-7; 11 bases map to TRBD2. J was trimmed by 6 bases and V by 8 bases; bases with no gene match: 9. The germline V gene has CDR1 WSHSY and CDR2 SAAADI. CDR3 size: 14 residues. CDR3 residues: CASGLAGGLGEQYF. The CDR3 DNA reads TGCGCCAGCGGCTTAGCGGGGGGGCTCGGCGAGCAGTACTTC.

There are a few counts of this clone. The genes are TRBV11-2 and TRBJ2-7, with TRBD2 matching 9 bases. The CDR3 extends over 15 amino acids. The V and J ends lost 5 bases and 6 bases, in that order; junction bases with no gene match: 11. Germline-derived CDR1 and CDR2 are SGHAT and FQNNGV. The CDR3 sequence is CASSPTSGAFFEQYF. In nucleotides, the CDR3 is TGTGCCAGCAGCCCGACTAGCGGAGCATTTTTCGAGCAGTACTTC.

V and J are TRBV5-4 and TRBJ2-7; 9 nucleotides match TRBD2. CDR3 length equals 15 residues. Trimming cost V 0 bases and J 9 bases; bases outside gene matches: 10. The germline V gene encodes CDR1 SGHNT and CDR2 YYREEE (reference sequence). As DNA, the CDR3 is TGTGCCAGCAGCTTGGCCGGGACTAGCTTACAAGGGCAGTACTTC. Encoded protein: CASSLAGTSLQGQYF.

This chain connects TRBV7-9 to TRBJ1-1; 9 bases match TRBD1. Germline lookup yields CDR1 SEHNR and CDR2 FQNEAQ (reference sequence). V gave up 5 bases and J gave up 8 bases; unmatched junction bases: 6. There are 13 residues in the CDR3. The CDR3 reads CASSKGQGREAFF. CDR3 in DNA: TGTGCCAGCAGCAAGGGACAGGGACGAGAAGCTTTCTTT.

As for this clone: At one end, the junction sequence differs from germline, possibly due to a read error. J is TRBJ1-1 and V is TRBV19; D is unclear. CDR1 LNHDA and CDR2 SQIVND come from the germline V gene (reference sequence). This CDR3 region has 12 residues. This CDR3 is CASSIQEGGPRF. CDR3 sequence (DNA): TGTGCCAGTAGTATTCAAGAGGGAGGCCCCCGATTT.

This clone was detected once. The chain employs TRBV28 and TRBJ2-7; unclear D gene. The V end was cut by 1 base, the J end by 5 bases, with 12 bases between. This CDR3 is 14 amino acids long. Looked up from germline, CDR1 is MDHEN and CDR2 is SYDVKM. For the CDR3, the DNA is TGTGCCAGCAGTTTATCAAACGGGTGGAACGAGCAGTACTTC. Its protein product is CASSLSNGWNEQYF.